The 10 T cell receptor beta chains below come from one sample, sequenced in a study of vaccination and CD4 T cells after COVID-19. Sequencing of DNA taken from cultured CD4+ T cells relied on the Oncomine TCR Beta short-read assay. Each CDR3 protein gets one entry after TCRdb re-called the PCR reads with MiXCR. The profile covers about 13,000 distinct CDR3 sequences, with 35% appearing a single time and about an eighth taken by the ten largest. As for treatment: roughly 10-day PBMC culture with coronavirus spike peptide pools or control peptides (ViraFEST assay). These TCRs' antigens remain unknown. Sequenced input: CD4+ T cells from blood, cultured in vitro. These receptor sequences come from a human donor who had recovered from COVID-19.

The V and J genes are TRBV7-8 and TRBJ2-1; D possibly corresponds to TRBD2 (5 bases). Trimming removed 5 bases from V and 3 bases from J, with 20 bases in between. Germline V gene data show CDR1 as SGHVS and CDR2 as FQNEAQ. The CDR3 extends over 17 amino acids. Here the CDR3 DNA reads TGTGCCAGCAGCCCTAGCCACAATAGTCGTATCTACAATGAGCAGTTCTTC. Encoded protein: CASSPSHNSRIYNEQFF.

This chain connects TRBV6-2 or TRBV6-3 to TRBJ1-5; no clear D. The CDR3 spans 13 residues. Germline CDR1 and CDR2: MNHEY and SVGEGT. Trimming removed 6 bases from V and 5 bases from J, with 11 bases in between. This chain's CDR3 is CASRLSQYQPQHF. DNA for the CDR3: TGTGCCAGCAGGTTAAGTCAGTATCAGCCCCAGCATTTT.

This clonotype turned up a few times. This chain links TRBV19 with TRBJ2-7, with TRBD1 matching 7 bases. J gave up 3 bases and V 1 base, and 3 bases lay outside the gene matches. This CDR3 is built from 14 residues. From germline, CDR1 is LNHDA and CDR2 SQIVND (reference sequence). CDR3 residues: CASSIGGQYYEQYF. The CDR3 region has the DNA TGTGCCAGTAGTATAGGGGGACAGTACTACGAGCAGTACTTC.

This clonotype has more than one count but fewer than ten. The rearrangement links TRBV20-1 to TRBJ2-2; D unclear. Trimming shortened V by 5 bases and J by 0 bases, and 16 bases separated the two germline ends. The CDR3 extends over 16 amino acids. Germline V lookup: CDR1 DFQATT, CDR2 SNEGSKA (reference sequence). The CDR3 spells CSAPRSDSPNTGELFF. CDR3 sequence (DNA): TGCAGTGCTCCACGTTCAGACTCCCCGAACACCGGGGAGCTGTTTTTT.

By frequency in the sample, this clonotype is large. The V call is TRBV20-1, the J call TRBJ1-4; no firm D call. This CDR3 contains 13 residues. Germline V CDR1 and CDR2: DFQATT, SNEGSKA (reference sequence). V lost 8 bases, J lost 4 bases, and 14 bases lay in between. CDR3 sequence: CSRTGPDNEKLFF. In nucleotides, the CDR3 is TGCAGTCGGACCGGGCCAGATAATGAAAAACTGTTTTTT.

This clonotype was seen only once. The V call is TRBV28, the J call TRBJ2-5; 13 positions agree with TRBD2. The ends lost 5 bases at V and 4 bases at J; junction bases unmatched: 4. The germline V gene encodes CDR1 MDHEN and CDR2 SYDVKM. The CDR3 runs 15 residues. As DNA, the CDR3 is TGTGCCAGCAGTCGACTAGCGGGAGGCGGAGAGACCCAGTACTTC. Protein product: CASSRLAGGGETQYF.

The table lists this clonotype with a few counts. The chain recombines TRBV6-1 with TRBJ1-1; TRBD1 is a possible D gene (5 bases). This CDR3 has 15 residues. The V gene lost 8 bases and the J gene lost 5 bases, with 21 bases spanning the gap. CDR1 is MNHNS, CDR2 SASEGT, per germline. CDR3 bases: TGTGCCAGCCGCCACGCCGGGGGGTTGGGAACTGAAGCTTTCTTT. Translating gives CASRHAGGLGTEAFF.

The rearrangement joins TRBV24-1 to TRBJ2-1, with 7 positions matching TRBD1. The CDR3 is made up of 15 amino acids. Unmatched junction bases numbered 4, after V lost 0 bases and J lost 6 bases. Germline lookup yields CDR1 KGHDR and CDR2 SFDVKD. This chain's CDR3 is CATSDLSYRGNEQFF. Written as DNA, the CDR3 is TGTGCCACCAGTGATTTGAGCTACAGGGGCAATGAGCAGTTCTTC.

The rearrangement joins TRBV12-3 or TRBV12-4 to TRBJ1-5; D is perhaps TRBD1 (5 bases). Trimming pared 5 bases from V and 4 bases from J, leaving 27 bases between. This CDR3 comprises 19 residues. CDR3 in amino acids: CASSAAWPREALLNQPQHF. The DNA for the CDR3 is TGTGCCAGCAGTGCCGCTTGGCCCAGGGAGGCATTGTTAAATCAGCCCCAGCATTTT.

This chain uses TRBV6-1 with TRBJ1-5; D unclear. CDR1 and CDR2 from the germline V gene are MNHNS and SASEGT. Trimming took off 6 bases at V and 3 bases at J, with 6 bases between the two ends. The CDR3 runs 12 residues. The CDR3 nucleotides are TGTGCCAGCAGCGAAACCAATCAGCCCCAGCATTTT. It encodes CASSETNQPQHF.